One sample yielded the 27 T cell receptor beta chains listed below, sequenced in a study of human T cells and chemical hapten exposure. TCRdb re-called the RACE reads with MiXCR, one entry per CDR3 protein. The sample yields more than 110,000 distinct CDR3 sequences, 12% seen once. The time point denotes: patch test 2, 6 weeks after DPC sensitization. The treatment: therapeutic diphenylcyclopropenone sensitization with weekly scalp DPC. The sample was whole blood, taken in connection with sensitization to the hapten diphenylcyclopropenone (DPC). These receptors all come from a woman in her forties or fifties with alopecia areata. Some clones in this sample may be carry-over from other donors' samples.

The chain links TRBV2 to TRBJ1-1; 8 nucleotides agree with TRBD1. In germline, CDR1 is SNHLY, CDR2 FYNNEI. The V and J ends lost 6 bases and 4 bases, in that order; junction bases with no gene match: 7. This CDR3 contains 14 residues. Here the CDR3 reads CASRRGGQGTEAFF. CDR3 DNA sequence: TGTGCCAGCAGGCGGGGAGGACAGGGCACTGAAGCTTTCTTT.

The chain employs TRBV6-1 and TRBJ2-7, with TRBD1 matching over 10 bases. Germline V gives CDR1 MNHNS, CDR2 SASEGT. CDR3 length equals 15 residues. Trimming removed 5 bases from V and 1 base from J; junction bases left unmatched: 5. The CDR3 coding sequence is TGTGCCAGCAGTATTCGGGACAGGGGATCCTACGAGCAGTACTTC. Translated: CASSIRDRGSYEQYF.

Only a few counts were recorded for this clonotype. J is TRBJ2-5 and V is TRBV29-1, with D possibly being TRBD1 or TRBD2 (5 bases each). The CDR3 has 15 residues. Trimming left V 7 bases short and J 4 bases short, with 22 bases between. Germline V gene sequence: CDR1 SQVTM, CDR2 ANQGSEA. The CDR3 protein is CSAGPGTSGLETQYF. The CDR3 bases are TGCAGCGCCGGACCCGGGACCTCAGGCCTAGAGACCCAGTACTTC.

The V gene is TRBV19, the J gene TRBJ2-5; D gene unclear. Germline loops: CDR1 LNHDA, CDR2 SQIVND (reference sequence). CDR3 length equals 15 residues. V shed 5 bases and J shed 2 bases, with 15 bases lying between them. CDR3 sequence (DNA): TGTGCCAGTAGTCTCGACCCCGTTAGGCAAGAGACCCAGTACTTC. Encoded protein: CASSLDPVRQETQYF.

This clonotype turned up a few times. The CDR3 region is CASPEGGKDIQYF. The CDR3 region has the DNA TGTGCCAGCCCCGAGGGGGGGAAAGACATTCAGTACTTC. The genes are TRBV25-1 and TRBJ2-4; possibly TRBD2 for D (7 bases). V lost 8 bases, J lost 8 bases, and 16 bases lay in between. This CDR3 has 13 amino acids. Per the germline V gene, CDR1 is MGHDK and CDR2 is SYGVNS.

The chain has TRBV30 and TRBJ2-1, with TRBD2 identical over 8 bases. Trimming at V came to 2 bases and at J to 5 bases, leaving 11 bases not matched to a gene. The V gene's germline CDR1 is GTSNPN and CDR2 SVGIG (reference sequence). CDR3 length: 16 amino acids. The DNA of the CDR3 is TGTGCCTGGAGTCACCCAAGCGGGAGAAGTGACAATGAGCAGTTCTTC. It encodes CAWSHPSGRSDNEQFF.

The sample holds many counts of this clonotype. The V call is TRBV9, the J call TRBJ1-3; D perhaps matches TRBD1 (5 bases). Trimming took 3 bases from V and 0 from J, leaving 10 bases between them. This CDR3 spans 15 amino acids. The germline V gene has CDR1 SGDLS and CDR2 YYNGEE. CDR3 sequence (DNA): TGTGCCAGCAGCGGGGACGTCCTCTCTGGAAACACCATATATTTT. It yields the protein CASSGDVLSGNTIYF.

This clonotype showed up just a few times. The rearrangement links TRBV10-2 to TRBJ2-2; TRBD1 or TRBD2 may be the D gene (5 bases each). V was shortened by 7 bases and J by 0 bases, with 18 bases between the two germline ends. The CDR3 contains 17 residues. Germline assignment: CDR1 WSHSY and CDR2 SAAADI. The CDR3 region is CASTLRGTAANTGELFF. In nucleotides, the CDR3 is TGCGCCAGCACCCTACGAGGGACGGCCGCGAACACCGGGGAGCTGTTTTTT.

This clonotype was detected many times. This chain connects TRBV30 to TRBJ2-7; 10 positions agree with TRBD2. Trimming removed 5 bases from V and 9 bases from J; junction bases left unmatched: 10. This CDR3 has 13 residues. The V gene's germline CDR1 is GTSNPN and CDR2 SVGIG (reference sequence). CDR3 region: CAWASGSALGQYF. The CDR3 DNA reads TGTGCCTGGGCTAGCGGGAGTGCTTTAGGGCAGTACTTC.

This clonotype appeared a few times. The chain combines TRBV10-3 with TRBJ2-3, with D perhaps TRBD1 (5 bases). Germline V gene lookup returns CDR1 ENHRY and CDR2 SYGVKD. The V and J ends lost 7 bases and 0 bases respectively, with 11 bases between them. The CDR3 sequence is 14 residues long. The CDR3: CAITGNPSTDTQYF. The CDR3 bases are TGTGCCATCACAGGGAACCCTAGCACAGATACGCAGTATTTT.

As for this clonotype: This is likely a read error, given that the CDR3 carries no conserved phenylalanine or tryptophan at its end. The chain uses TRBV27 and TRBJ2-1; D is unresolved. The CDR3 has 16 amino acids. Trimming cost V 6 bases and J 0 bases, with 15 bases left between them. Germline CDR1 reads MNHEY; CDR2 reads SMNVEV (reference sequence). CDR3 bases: TGTGCCAGCAGAAGAAATATTGGTGGCTCCTACAATGAGCAGTTCCTC. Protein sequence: CASRRNIGGSYNEQFL.

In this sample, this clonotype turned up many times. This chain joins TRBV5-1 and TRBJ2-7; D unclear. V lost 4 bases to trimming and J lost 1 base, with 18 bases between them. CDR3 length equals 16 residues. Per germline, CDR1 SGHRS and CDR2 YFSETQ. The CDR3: CASSPNPGVTSYEQYF. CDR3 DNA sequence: TGCGCCAGCAGCCCGAATCCTGGCGTTACTTCCTACGAGCAGTACTTC.

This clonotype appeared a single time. Written as DNA, the CDR3 is TGTGCCAGCAGCCCCAACCCCGGGACAGGGGGCAGTGAGCAGTTCTTC. Amino acids: CASSPNPGTGGSEQFF. The V and J genes are TRBV7-3 and TRBJ2-1; 12 nucleotides align to TRBD1. The CDR3 has 16 residues. The junction had 11 bases not matched to a gene; V was cut back by 5 bases and J by 9 bases. Germline values: CDR1 SGHTA, CDR2 FQGTGA.

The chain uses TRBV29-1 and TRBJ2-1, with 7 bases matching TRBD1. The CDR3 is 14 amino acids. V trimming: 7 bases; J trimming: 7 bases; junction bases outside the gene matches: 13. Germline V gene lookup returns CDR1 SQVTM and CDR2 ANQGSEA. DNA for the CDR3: TGCAGCGCCGGGACAGCTACCCCTTTGAATGAGCAGTTCTTC. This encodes CSAGTATPLNEQFF.

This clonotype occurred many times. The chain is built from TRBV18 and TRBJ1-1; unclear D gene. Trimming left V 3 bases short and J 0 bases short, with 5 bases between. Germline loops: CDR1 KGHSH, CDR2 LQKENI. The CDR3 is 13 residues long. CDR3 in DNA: TGTGCCAGCTCACCTCGGATGAACACTGAAGCTTTCTTT. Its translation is CASSPRMNTEAFF.

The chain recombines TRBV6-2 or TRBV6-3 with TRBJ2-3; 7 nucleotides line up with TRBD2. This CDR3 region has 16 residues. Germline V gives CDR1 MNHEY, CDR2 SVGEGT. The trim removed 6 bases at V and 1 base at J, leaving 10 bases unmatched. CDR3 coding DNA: TGTGCCAGCAGCCCATCCTGGGGGAGGGGCACAGATACGCAGTATTTT. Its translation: CASSPSWGRGTDTQYF.

This CDR3 is CASSLEASQSYEQYF. DNA of the CDR3: TGCGCCAGCAGCTTGGAAGCCAGCCAATCCTACGAGCAGTACTTC. The chain is built from TRBV5-1 and TRBJ2-7, with no clear D. Trimming took 0 bases from V and 1 from J, leaving 11 bases between them. CDR1 is SGHRS, CDR2 YFSETQ, per germline. This CDR3 is built from 15 residues.

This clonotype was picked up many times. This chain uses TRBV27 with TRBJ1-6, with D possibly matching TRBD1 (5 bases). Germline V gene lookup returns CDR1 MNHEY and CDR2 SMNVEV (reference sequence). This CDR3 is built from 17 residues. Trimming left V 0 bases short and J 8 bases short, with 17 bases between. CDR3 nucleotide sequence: TGTGCCAGCAGTTTATCCGGGACCCGGATTCGAGATTCACCCCTCCACTTT. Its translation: CASSLSGTRIRDSPLHF.

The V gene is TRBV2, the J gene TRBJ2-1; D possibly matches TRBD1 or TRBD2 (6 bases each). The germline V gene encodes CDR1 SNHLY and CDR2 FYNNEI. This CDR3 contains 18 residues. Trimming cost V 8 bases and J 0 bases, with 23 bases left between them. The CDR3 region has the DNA TGTGCCAGCCACCTAGGGGGGAGTGGGGGTAGCTCCTACAATGAGCAGTTCTTC. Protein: CASHLGGSGGSSYNEQFF.

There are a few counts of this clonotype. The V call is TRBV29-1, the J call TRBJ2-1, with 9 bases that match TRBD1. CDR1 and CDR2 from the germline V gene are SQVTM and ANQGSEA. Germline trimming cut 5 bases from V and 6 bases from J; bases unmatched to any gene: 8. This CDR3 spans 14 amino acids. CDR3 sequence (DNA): TGCAGCGTTACCGGGACAGGGCGCATCAATGAGCAGTTCTTC. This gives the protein CSVTGTGRINEQFF.

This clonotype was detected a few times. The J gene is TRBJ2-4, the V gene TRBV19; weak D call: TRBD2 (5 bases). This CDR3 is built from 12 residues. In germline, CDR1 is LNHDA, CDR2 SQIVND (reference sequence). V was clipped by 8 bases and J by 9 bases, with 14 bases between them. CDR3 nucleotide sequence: TGTGCCAGTGTCGGGAATGACCGCATTCAGTACTTC. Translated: CASVGNDRIQYF.

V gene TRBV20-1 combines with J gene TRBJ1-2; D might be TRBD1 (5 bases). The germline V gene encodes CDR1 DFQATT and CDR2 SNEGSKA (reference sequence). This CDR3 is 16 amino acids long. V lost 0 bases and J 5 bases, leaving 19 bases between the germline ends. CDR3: CSARDSTRGDSYGYTF. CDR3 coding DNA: TGCAGTGCTAGAGACTCCACGAGGGGCGATTCTTATGGCTACACCTTC.

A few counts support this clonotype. CDR3 residues: CASSQVASGEQYF. Written as DNA, the CDR3 is TGTGCCAGCAGCCAGGTGGCTAGCGGGGAGCAGTACTTC. The genes are TRBV7-3 and TRBJ2-7, with 8 bases that match TRBD2. This CDR3 is 13 amino acids long. The V segment lost 5 bases and the J segment 7 bases; nucleotides outside the gene matches: 7. Germline CDR1 reads SGHTA; CDR2 reads FQGTGA.

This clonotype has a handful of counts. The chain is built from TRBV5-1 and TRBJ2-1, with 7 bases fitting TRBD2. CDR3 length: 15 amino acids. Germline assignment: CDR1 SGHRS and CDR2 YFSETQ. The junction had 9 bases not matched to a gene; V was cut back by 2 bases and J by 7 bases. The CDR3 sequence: CASSLGGSAANEQFF. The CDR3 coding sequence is TGCGCCAGCAGCTTAGGCGGGAGCGCCGCGAATGAGCAGTTCTTC.

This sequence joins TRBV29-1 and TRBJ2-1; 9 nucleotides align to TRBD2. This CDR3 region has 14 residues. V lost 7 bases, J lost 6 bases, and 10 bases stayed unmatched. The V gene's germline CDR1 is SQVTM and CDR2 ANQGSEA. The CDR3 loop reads CSATGTSTPNEQFF. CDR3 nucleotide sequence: TGCAGCGCAACCGGGACTAGCACCCCCAATGAGCAGTTCTTC.

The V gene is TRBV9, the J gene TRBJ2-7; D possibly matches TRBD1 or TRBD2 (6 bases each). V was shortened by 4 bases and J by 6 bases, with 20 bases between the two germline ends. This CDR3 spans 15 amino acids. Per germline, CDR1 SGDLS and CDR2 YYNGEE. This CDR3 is CASSPSLGGGFEQYF. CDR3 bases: TGTGCCAGCAGCCCGTCCTTAGGAGGGGGATTCGAGCAGTACTTC.

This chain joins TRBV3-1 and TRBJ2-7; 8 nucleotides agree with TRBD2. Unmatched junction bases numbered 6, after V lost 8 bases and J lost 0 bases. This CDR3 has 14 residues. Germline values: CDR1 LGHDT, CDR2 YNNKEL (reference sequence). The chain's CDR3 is CASSQLAVSYEQYF. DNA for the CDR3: TGTGCCAGCTCCCAACTAGCGGTCTCCTACGAGCAGTACTTC.